This paragraph covers one T cell receptor beta chain sequence. This sample is drawn from a study of CD8+ T cells in alopecia areata. The CDR3 runs 16 residues. Germline lookup yields CDR1 SGDLS and CDR2 YYNGEE. Trimming cost V 0 bases and J 5 bases; bases outside gene matches: 5. Sequencing used cDNA as its template, made by extracting RNA and reverse transcribing it. Some clones are missing from TCRdb's copy, which holds only in-frame ones; the method was immunoSEQ multiplex PCR. The table lists around 210,000 clones, roughly 50% of them singletons, with around 5% in the top ten. V is TRBV9 and J is TRBJ1-4, with 9 bases matching TRBD1. Sequenced input: CD8+ T cells sorted from blood. This receptor was obtained from a human donor in good health. For the CDR3, the DNA is TGTGCCAGCAGCGTAGCTGGACAGGGGCCGAATGAAAAACTGTTTTTT. It yields the protein CASSVAGQGPNEKLFF. Looking up the rest from reference TRBV9 and TRBJ1-4 gives the full variable domain: DSGVTQTPKHLITATGQRVTLRCSPRSGDLSVYWYQQSLDQGLQFLIQYYNGEERAKGNILERFSAQQFPDLHSELNLSSLELGDSALYFCASSVAGQGPNEKLFFGSGTQLSVL.